Below, one T cell receptor beta chain is given with its context. The antigen it binds to is not known. Per-base quality was not reported, and no clone a single base away is much larger than it. This record belongs to a study of blood T cell repertoires in COVID-19 (dated by TCRdb to between 2020 and 2021). Study-wide context: Collaborator samples came from the United States, Italy and Spain and covered acute and convalescent phases of COVID-19. Nearly every sample came with metadata listing a de-identified subject ID, COVID-19 status, age in years and sex. The prospective study material was composed of cDNA or gDNA derived from T cells, B-cell-depleted T cells, or PBMCs. A freely available public database, intended as a resource for researchers studying the immune response to SARS-CoV-2, is where the repertoires were released. Subjects who had been exposed to COVID-19, were actively infected with it, or had recovered from it provided the deeply sampled blood TCRbeta repertoires that made up the dataset. Samples came from the ongoing ImmuneRACE study (first 160 participants) plus 1,254 subjects from 6 global collaborators. Where HLA class I and class II types were available, the types were taken from metadata supplied by the sample provider, not from assay-based typing.

Beyond this particular receptor, the publication reports: Clinical and demographic metadata were provided uncurated, with the amount varying by source and participant.

CDR1 and CDR2 are read off the germline V gene (reference sequence) as GTSNPN and SVGIG. Including cysteine and phenylalanine, the CDR3 has 12 amino acids. The sequence is cut down to CDR3 DNA, 36 bases in frame from base 1. At the junction V is shortened by 5 bases and J by 4 bases, with 11 bases in between. The immunoSEQ Assay, a bias-controlled multiplex PCR, was used to amplify TCRbeta CDR3 regions from genomic DNA. The original methods were these. Nucleated cell counts per sample were estimated from amplification of reference gene primers within the assay. Sequence reads were collapsed and filtered to measure the absolute abundance of every unique TCRbeta CDR3 rearrangement. Productive Simpson clonality was computed per sample as the square root of Simpson's diversity index over productive rearrangements. This is the immuneACCESS table as TCRdb keeps it, with only in-frame sequences that have V and J called. A part of the clones is gone; compared with another copy, unresolved V genes explain less than half, and the rest is unexplained. For V, J and clone size, that table is used; D and trimming come from the DNA. In all, the sample holds approximately 450,000 clones, and around 89% of those were seen once. The ten largest clonotypes hold 0.9% to 1.2% of the sample.

In the prospective study, participants were 18 to 89 years old, resided in approximately 22 geographic areas of the United States, and were enrolled through a virtual design. Cohort assignment in the prospective study relied on participant-reported clinical history from a screening survey and a study questionnaire. Recovered participants in ImmuneRACE Cohort 3 were defined as having two consecutive negative NP/OP PCR tests, clearance from a healthcare professional, or resolution of symptoms. In the prospective study, whole blood, serum and a nasopharyngeal or oropharyngeal swab were collected from each participant by mobile phlebotomists. Over a roughly two-month period, participants in the prospective study had the option of providing additional blood draws and questionnaires. Before DNA extraction, prospective study blood samples were shipped either frozen or at room temperature.

This receptor was taken from a man aged 25-45 years who had recovered from COVID-19. The sequencing sample was made of PBMCs or T cells enriched from blood (not recorded which). Recombination linked TRBV30 to TRBJ1-1; no D gene call is confident. The CDR3 reads as follows: CAWGVGSTEAFF. The sequence in DNA is TGTGCCTGGGGGGTCGGTAGCACTGAAGCTTTCTTT. The entire variable domain, with the stretches around the CDR3 drawn from the reference TRBV30 and TRBJ1-1 proteins, is SQTIHQWPATLVQPVGSPLSLECTVEGTSNPNLYWYRQAAGRGLQLLFYSVGIGQISSEVPQNLSASRPQDRQFILSSKKLLLSDSGFYLCAWGVGSTEAFFGQGTRLTVV.